The 15 T cell receptor beta chains reported below all come from one sample, sequenced in a study of somatic mutations in cytotoxic T cells in rheumatoid arthritis. The protocol was immunoSEQ multiplex PCR, while the TCRdb copy is restricted to in-frame clones and leaves out a portion. Seen here are about 20,000 clones, roughly nine tenths observed once, and the top ten hold around 15%. Sequenced sample: CD8+ T cells sorted from blood. The receptor source for this set is a man in his forties or fifties in good health.

J is TRBJ2-3 and V is TRBV7-9, with 7 positions matching TRBD1. J lost 4 bases, V lost 5 bases, and 12 bases had no gene match. In germline, CDR1 is SEHNR, CDR2 FQNEAQ (reference sequence). The CDR3 spans 16 residues. The CDR3: CASSPMGSQGADTQYF. The CDR3 DNA reads as TGTGCCAGCAGCCCCATGGGCAGCCAGGGGGCAGATACGCAGTATTTT.

The chain links TRBV27 to TRBJ2-5, with no clear D. The CDR3 length is 12 residues. V lost 6 bases to trimming and J lost 2 bases, with 7 bases between them. Germline V gives CDR1 MNHEY, CDR2 SMNVEV (reference sequence). Here the CDR3 DNA reads TGTGCCAGCAGCTCCCCACAAGAGACCCAGTACTTC. It yields the protein CASSSPQETQYF.

The J gene is TRBJ2-3, the V gene TRBV13; D call uncertain. The CDR3 consists of 12 residues. Per the germline V gene, CDR1 is PRHDT and CDR2 is FYEKMQ (reference sequence). V was clipped by 5 bases and J by 1 base, with 4 bases between them. The CDR3 region is CASSPRTDTQYF. For the CDR3, the DNA is TGTGCCAGCAGCCCCCGCACAGATACGCAGTATTTT.

Only one count was recorded for this clone. In nucleotides, the CDR3 is TGTGCCAGCAGCGGCGGGGGGACACCGTACAATGAGCAGTTCTTC. Protein: CASSGGGTPYNEQFF. The V gene is TRBV9, the J gene TRBJ2-1, with 8 bases matching TRBD2. Looked up from germline, CDR1 is SGDLS and CDR2 is YYNGEE. V shed 3 bases and J 4 bases; nucleotides not matched to a gene: 6. The CDR3 is made up of 15 amino acids.

The rearrangement uses TRBV5-5 and TRBJ2-7, with 8 bases lining up with TRBD1. The CDR3 runs to 14 residues. J lost 6 bases, V lost 2 bases, and 7 bases had no gene match. CDR1 SGHKS and CDR2 YYEKEE come from the germline V gene (reference sequence). DNA of the CDR3: TGTGCCAGCAGCTTCACCAGGGGGCCGGTCGAGCAGTACTTC. Residues: CASSFTRGPVEQYF.

The chain has TRBV4-3 and TRBJ2-3; D is uncertain. Per the germline V gene, CDR1 is LGHNA and CDR2 is YSLEER. Trimming cost V 4 bases and J 0 bases, with 11 bases left between them. This CDR3 region has 15 residues. The CDR3 protein is CASSPRPYSTDTQYF. DNA of the CDR3: TGCGCCAGCAGCCCCCGTCCCTACAGCACAGATACGCAGTATTTT.

The chain carries TRBV2 and TRBJ1-4; 7 bases match TRBD1. The CDR3 is made up of 14 amino acids. With 7 bases clipped from V and 5 bases from J, the junction kept 7 bases outside the gene matches. The germline CDR1 and CDR2 sequences are SNHLY and FYNNEI. Here the CDR3 DNA reads TGTGCCAGCAAGACGTGGGACAGCAATGAAAAACTGTTTTTT. This gives the protein CASKTWDSNEKLFF.

The chain recombines TRBV15 with TRBJ1-5, with D maybe TRBD1 (5 bases). Trimming left V 0 bases short and J 4 bases short, with 10 bases between. The germline gives CDR1 LNHNV, CDR2 YYDKDF (reference sequence). The CDR3 is made up of 15 amino acids. The CDR3 here is CATSREGRENQPQHF. The DNA of the CDR3 is TGTGCCACCAGCAGAGAGGGACGGGAGAATCAGCCCCAGCATTTT.

The chain couples TRBV27 to TRBJ2-1; 8 bases align to TRBD2. CDR3 length equals 16 residues. With V trimmed by 0 bases and J by 2 bases, 3 bases remained unmatched. Germline lookup yields CDR1 MNHEY and CDR2 SMNVEV (reference sequence). CDR3 protein: CASSLSAGGTYNEQFF. The CDR3 nucleotides read TGTGCCAGCAGTTTATCTGCGGGAGGTACCTACAATGAGCAGTTCTTC.

This clone was counted only a few times. This sequence joins TRBV7-9 and TRBJ2-7, with D perhaps matching TRBD2 (5 bases). The germline V and J ends were trimmed by 5 bases and 3 bases, with 17 bases remaining between them. CDR1 and CDR2 (germline): SEHNR, FQNEAQ (reference sequence). The CDR3 runs to 15 residues. For the CDR3, the DNA is TGTGCCAGCAGCCCCGGATGGGGAGAGTTCTACGAGCAGTACTTC. Translation: CASSPGWGEFYEQYF.

The chain carries TRBV5-1 and TRBJ1-2, with 7 nucleotides matching TRBD1. CDR1 SGHRS and CDR2 YFSETQ come from the germline V gene. The V segment lost 1 base and the J segment 6 bases; nucleotides outside the gene matches: 3. CDR3 length: 13 amino acids. This CDR3 reads CASSLTGVDGYTF. The CDR3 region has the DNA TGCGCCAGCAGCTTGACAGGGGTCGATGGCTACACCTTC.

This clone was seen a single time. V and J are TRBV4-3 and TRBJ2-1; D is perhaps TRBD2 (5 bases). CDR3 length: 15 residues. Per the germline V gene, CDR1 is LGHNA and CDR2 is YSLEER. V was pared by 0 bases and J by 5 bases, with 11 bases between. The CDR3 coding sequence is TGCGCCAGCAGCCAAGAAGCTAGCTTTCACAATGAGCAGTTCTTC. Protein sequence: CASSQEASFHNEQFF.

The chain uses TRBV25-1 and TRBJ2-3; 8 positions match TRBD2. J was trimmed by 0 bases and V by 7 bases; bases with no gene match: 3. Germline V gives CDR1 MGHDK, CDR2 SYGVNS. This CDR3 comprises 14 residues. CDR3 DNA sequence: TGTGCCAGCACTGTAGCGGGAAGCACAGATACGCAGTATTTT. Its protein product is CASTVAGSTDTQYF.

The chain employs TRBV10-3 and TRBJ2-7; 11 bases are shared with TRBD2. The ends lost 8 bases at V and 3 bases at J; junction bases unmatched: 3. The length of the CDR3 is 13 residues. Germline CDR1 and CDR2: ENHRY and SYGVKD. The CDR3 DNA sequence: TGTGCCATCCGAGGACTAGCGGGCTACGAGCAGTACTTC. Translation: CAIRGLAGYEQYF.

The CDR3 reads CASSGLGGNTEAFF. In DNA form, the CDR3 reads TGTGCCAGCAGTGGACTGGGGGGCAACACTGAAGCTTTCTTT. The rearrangement uses TRBV27 and TRBJ1-1; tentative D call: TRBD1 (6 bases). The V and J ends lost 5 bases and 2 bases respectively, with 12 bases between them. CDR3 length: 14 residues. Germline V gives CDR1 MNHEY, CDR2 SMNVEV (reference sequence).